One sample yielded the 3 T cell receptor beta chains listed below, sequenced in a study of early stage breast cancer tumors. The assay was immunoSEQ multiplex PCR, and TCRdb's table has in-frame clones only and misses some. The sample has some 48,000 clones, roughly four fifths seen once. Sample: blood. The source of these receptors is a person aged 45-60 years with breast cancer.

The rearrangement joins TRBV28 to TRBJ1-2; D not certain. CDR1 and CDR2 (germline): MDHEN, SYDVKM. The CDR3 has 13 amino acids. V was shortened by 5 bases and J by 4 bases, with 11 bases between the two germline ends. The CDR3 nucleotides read TGTGCCAGCAGTCCGCCTCACACCTATGGCTACACCTTC. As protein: CASSPPHTYGYTF.

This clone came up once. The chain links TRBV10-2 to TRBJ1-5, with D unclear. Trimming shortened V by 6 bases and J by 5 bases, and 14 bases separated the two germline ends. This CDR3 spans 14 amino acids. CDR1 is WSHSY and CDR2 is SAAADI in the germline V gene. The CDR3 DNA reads TGCGCCAGCAGCTCTGGTGACGGGTATCAGCCCCAGCATTTT. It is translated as CASSSGDGYQPQHF.

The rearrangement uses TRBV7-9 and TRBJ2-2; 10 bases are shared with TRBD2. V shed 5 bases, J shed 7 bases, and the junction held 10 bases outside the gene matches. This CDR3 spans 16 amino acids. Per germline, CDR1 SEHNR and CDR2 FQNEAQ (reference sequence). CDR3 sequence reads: CASSPAAGGQGGELFF. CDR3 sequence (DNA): TGTGCCAGCAGCCCCGCAGCGGGGGGGCAAGGCGGGGAGCTGTTTTTT. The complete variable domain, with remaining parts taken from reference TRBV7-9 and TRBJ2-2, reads DTGVSQNPRHKITKRGQNVTFRCDPISEHNRLYWYRQTLGQGPEFLTYFQNEAQLEKSRLLSDRFSAERPKGSFSTLEIQRTEQGDSAMYLCASSPAAGGQGGELFFGEGSRLTVL.